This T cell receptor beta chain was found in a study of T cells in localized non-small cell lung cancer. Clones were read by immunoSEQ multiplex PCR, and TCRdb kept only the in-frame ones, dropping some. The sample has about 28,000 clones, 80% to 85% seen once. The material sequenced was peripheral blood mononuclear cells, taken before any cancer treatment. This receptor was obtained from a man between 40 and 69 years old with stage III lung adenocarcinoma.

The CDR3 sequence: CASSPQPSNEKLFF. The CDR3 DNA follows: TGTGCCAGCTCACCACAGCCCTCTAATGAAAAACTGTTTTTT. V gene TRBV18 combines with J gene TRBJ1-4, with D uncertain. This CDR3 has 14 amino acids. Germline CDR1 reads KGHSH; CDR2 reads LQKENI. Trimming removed 1 base from V and 3 bases from J, with 6 bases in between.